Presented here are 21 T cell receptor beta chains from one specimen sequenced in a study of T cell responses to AZD1222 COVID-19 vaccine. Sequencing was performed with immunoSEQ multiplex PCR; in TCRdb, only in-frame clones are kept and a portion is missing. The data hold about 44,000 clones, with around 80% observed a single time. The sample here was peripheral blood, taken on day 0 of AZD1222 vaccination. Receptors were obtained from an adult in good health.

The J gene is TRBJ1-5, the V gene TRBV2, with 9 bases that match TRBD1. J was trimmed by 5 bases and V by 6 bases; bases with no gene match: 2. The CDR3 has 13 amino acids. CDR1 and CDR2 (germline): SNHLY, FYNNEI. The CDR3 DNA is TGTGCCAGCAGCGGGGACAGGGATCAGCCCCAGCATTTT. Its protein is CASSGDRDQPQHF.

The chain uses TRBV5-1 and TRBJ2-7; 7 nucleotides match TRBD1. Per germline, CDR1 SGHRS and CDR2 YFSETQ. V shed 0 bases and J 0 bases; nucleotides not matched to a gene: 9. The CDR3 contains 17 residues. This CDR3 reads CASSLVPSGGGSYEQYF. For the CDR3, the DNA is TGCGCCAGCAGCTTGGTACCTTCAGGGGGTGGCTCCTACGAGCAGTACTTC.

V usage is TRBV5-8 and J usage is TRBJ1-6, with D maybe TRBD1 (5 bases). Germline V lookup: CDR1 SGHTS, CDR2 YDEGEE. Trimming removed 4 bases at V and 4 bases at J, with 15 bases between. The CDR3 is made up of 16 amino acids. The CDR3: CASSRGGVSYNSPLHF. In DNA form, the CDR3 reads TGTGCCAGCAGCCGGGGAGGGGTGTCGTATAATTCACCCCTCCACTTT.

For this clone: Germline is not matched at one junction end, which may reflect a read error. The gene calls are TRBV19 and TRBJ1-5, with D possibly TRBD1 on 5 matching bases. Germline V gene lookup returns CDR1 LNHDA and CDR2 SQIVND (reference sequence). The CDR3 runs to 14 residues. Here the CDR3 reads CASSLEGSNQPQHF. Written as DNA, the CDR3 is TGTGCCAGTAGTTTAGAGGGGAGCAATCAGCCCCAGCATTTT.

V and J are TRBV11-2 and TRBJ2-5, with TRBD2 identical over 10 bases. V was pared by 5 bases and J by 4 bases, with 10 bases of the junction left unmatched. Germline lookup yields CDR1 SGHAT and CDR2 FQNNGV. This CDR3 spans 16 amino acids. The CDR3 DNA sequence: TGTGCCAGCAGCCCCCCCGGGCTAGCGGGGGTAGAGACCCAGTACTTC. Protein: CASSPPGLAGVETQYF.

The CDR3 region has the DNA TGCGCCAGCAGTGGGGGACAGACAAACTATGGCTACACCTTC. Protein product: CASSGGQTNYGYTF. This sequence joins TRBV10-2 and TRBJ1-2; 7 bases are a match to TRBD1. Losses at the gene ends were 4 bases for V and 2 bases for J; bases not matched to a gene: 4. Germline V gives CDR1 WSHSY, CDR2 SAAADI. CDR3 size: 14 residues.

CDR3 in amino acids: CASSSQGPGNTEAFF. DNA of the CDR3: TGCGCCAGCAGCTCACAGGGCCCTGGGAACACTGAAGCTTTCTTT. V is TRBV5-1 and J is TRBJ1-1; D possibly corresponds to TRBD1 (6 bases). This CDR3 spans 15 amino acids. V was trimmed by 3 bases and J by 1 base, leaving 13 bases between them. Looked up from germline, CDR1 is SGHRS and CDR2 is YFSETQ.

The V call is TRBV7-9, the J call TRBJ2-1; 15 nucleotides agree with TRBD2. Germline V gene data show CDR1 as SEHNR and CDR2 as FQNEAQ (reference sequence). V was clipped by 8 bases and J by 2 bases; unmatched bases: 4. CDR3 size: 16 residues. The DNA of the CDR3 is TGTGCCAGCGGGACTAGCGGGGGGACAACCTACAATGAGCAGTTCTTC. Residues: CASGTSGGTTYNEQFF.

The chain combines TRBV18 with TRBJ1-2; 8 positions agree with TRBD1. J lost 8 bases, V lost 5 bases, and 19 bases had no gene match. Germline V gene sequence: CDR1 KGHSH, CDR2 LQKENI. The CDR3 spans 17 residues. CDR3 region: CASSTGNDRGNTGGYTF. In DNA form, the CDR3 reads TGTGCCAGCTCAACGGGGAACGACAGGGGCAACACGGGAGGCTACACCTTC.

The chain joins TRBV27 to TRBJ1-6, with TRBD1 identical over 7 bases. The V and J ends lost 4 bases and 0 bases, in that order; junction bases with no gene match: 3. CDR1 and CDR2 (germline): MNHEY, SMNVEV (reference sequence). The length of the CDR3 is 16 residues. CDR3 amino acids: CASSSDRSSYNSPLHF. CDR3 DNA: TGTGCCAGCAGTTCGGACAGGAGCTCCTATAATTCACCCCTCCACTTT.

This clone rates as medium-sized. The chain employs TRBV19 and TRBJ1-1; 9 bases match TRBD1. The CDR3 is made up of 14 amino acids. Germline assignment: CDR1 LNHDA and CDR2 SQIVND (reference sequence). Unmatched junction bases numbered 7, after V lost 5 bases and J lost 6 bases. The CDR3, as DNA: TGTGCCAGTAGTGCCTCACGGGACAGGGCTGAAGCTTTCTTT. It is translated as CASSASRDRAEAFF.

The gene calls are TRBV6-2 or TRBV6-3 and TRBJ2-2, with 13 bases identical to TRBD2. CDR1 and CDR2 from the germline V gene are MNHEY and SVGEGT. The ends lost 3 bases at V and 7 bases at J; junction bases unmatched: 11. The CDR3 is 18 residues long. Here the CDR3 reads CASSYGLAGDLFGGELFF. As DNA, the CDR3 is TGTGCCAGCAGTTATGGACTAGCGGGGGATTTATTTGGCGGGGAGCTGTTTTTT.

The V call is TRBV28, the J call TRBJ1-6; TRBD1 matches 7 bases. The CDR3 spans 16 residues. The germline gives CDR1 MDHEN, CDR2 SYDVKM. The junction had 9 bases not matched to a gene; V was cut back by 5 bases and J by 5 bases. CDR3 sequence (DNA): TGTGCCAGCAGTGCGGACAGGAGGCCCCATAATTCACCCCTCCACTTT. Encoded protein: CASSADRRPHNSPLHF.

This clone has a single count. The chain employs TRBV15 and TRBJ2-5; D may match TRBD1 or TRBD2 (6 bases each). The CDR3 totals 13 residues. V lost 5 bases, J lost 5 bases, and 12 bases lay in between. Germline loops: CDR1 LNHNV, CDR2 YYDKDF (reference sequence). The CDR3 sequence: CATSLGGQETQYF. CDR3 DNA: TGTGCCACCAGCCTCGGGGGCCAGGAGACCCAGTACTTC. Full variable domain (missing parts from reference TRBV15 and TRBJ2-5): DAMVIQNPRYQVTQFGKPVTLSCSQTLNHNVMYWYQQKSSQAPKLLFHYYDKDFNNEADTPDNFQSRRPNTSFCFLDIRSPGLGDTAMYLCATSLGGQETQYFGPGTRLLVL.

V usage is TRBV30 and J usage is TRBJ1-1; no definite D call. Deletions cut 0 bases from V and 2 bases from J, with 10 bases between. The CDR3 contains 14 residues. Germline values: CDR1 GTSNPN, CDR2 SVGIG (reference sequence). The CDR3 reads CAWSVVISNTEAFF. CDR3 DNA sequence: TGTGCCTGGAGTGTGGTCATTAGCAACACTGAAGCTTTCTTT.

The chain is built from TRBV12-3 or TRBV12-4 and TRBJ1-2; no clear D. This CDR3 is 12 amino acids long. With 3 bases removed from V and 5 bases from J, the gap between germline ends came to 7 bases. CDR3: CASSFMVYGYTF. The CDR3 DNA reads TGTGCCAGCAGTTTTATGGTTTATGGCTACACCTTC.

This chain links TRBV6-2 or TRBV6-3 with TRBJ2-7, with 12 bases lining up with TRBD1. This CDR3 has 16 residues. The germline V gene encodes CDR1 MNHEY and CDR2 SVGEGT. J lost 6 bases, V lost 4 bases, and 10 bases had no gene match. The CDR3 nucleotides are TGTGCCAGCAGTTCCGCCTCCGGGACAGGGGGCATCGAGCAGTACTTC. This encodes CASSSASGTGGIEQYF.

Here the CDR3 reads CASSPDRRSGNTIYF. Here the CDR3 DNA reads TGTGCCAGCAGTCCCGACAGGCGCTCTGGAAACACCATATATTTT. V usage is TRBV6-5 and J usage is TRBJ1-3, with D maybe TRBD1 (6 bases). Germline V gene sequence: CDR1 MNHEY, CDR2 SVGAGI. V lost 5 bases to trimming and J lost 0 bases, with 11 bases between them. CDR3 size: 15 residues.

The J gene is TRBJ2-7, the V gene TRBV6-5, with TRBD1 matching over 8 bases. The germline CDR1 and CDR2 sequences are MNHEY and SVGAGI. This CDR3 comprises 13 residues. Trimming took 5 bases from V and 4 from J; bases not matched to a gene: 4. For the CDR3, the DNA is TGTGCCAGCAGTACAGGGGGAAGGTACGAGCAGTACTTC. Translation: CASSTGGRYEQYF.

The chain has TRBV6-5 and TRBJ2-2, with D unresolved. From germline, CDR1 is MNHEY and CDR2 SVGAGI. The CDR3 runs to 13 residues. Deletions cut 4 bases from V and 6 bases from J, with 9 bases between. CDR3 sequence: CASSSQTAGELFF. The CDR3, as DNA: TGTGCCAGCAGTTCCCAAACGGCCGGGGAGCTGTTTTTT.

The chain is built from TRBV11-1 and TRBJ2-3; D is unclear. Germline V CDR1 and CDR2: SGHAT, FQDESV (reference sequence). CDR3 length: 13 residues. Trimming took 7 bases from V and 6 from J, leaving 14 bases between them. DNA of the CDR3: TGTGCCAGCACCCCAAATCCAGCCGATACGCAGTATTTT. Translation gives CASTPNPADTQYF.